This TCR beta chain was sequenced in a study of T cells in Graves' hyperthyroidism and ophthalmopathy. Findings of the study overall: In the blood, most expanded thyroid clonotypes above 0.001 appeared as well. From stable hyperthyroidism, ophthalmopathy was set apart by a 13 V-J model.

The CDR3 has 13 amino acids. J lost 2 bases, V lost 2 bases, and 2 bases had no gene match. CDR1 is DFQATT, CDR2 SNEGSKA, per germline (reference sequence). This clonotype was detected many times. Its target is unknown. TCR beta CDR3 regions were amplified from RNA. Using the HTBI primer set, a first-round RT-PCR was run on the TCR CDR3. TCRdb passed the multiplex PCR reads through MiXCR, listing each CDR3 protein once. This table has more than 650,000 distinct CDR3 sequences, approximately 15% appearing once. The chain carries TRBV20-1 and TRBJ1-2, with 7 bases aligning to TRBD1. The sequenced sample consisted of blood. The sequence derives from a woman younger than 30 with Graves' hyperthyroidism. CDR3 amino acids: CSARSRGNYGYTF. The CDR3 DNA sequence: TGCAGTGCTAGATCCAGGGGGAACTATGGCTACACCTTC.